This passage covers 25 T cell receptor beta chains from one sample sequenced in a study of shared clonotypes between healthy human individuals. The data were produced by immunoSEQ multiplex PCR, yet TCRdb's version contains in-frame clones alone and is incomplete. This table has approximately 1,000,000 clones, around 78% appearing once. Sequencing was done on a sample of memory CD4+ T cells from PBMCs. This sample's subset: CD45RA-negative fraction. Every receptor here comes from a man younger than 35 in good health. Some clones in this sample may be carry-over from other donors' samples.

V and J are TRBV5-1 and TRBJ2-5; D possibly corresponds to TRBD1 (6 bases). Trimming left V 3 bases short and J 1 base short, with 10 bases between. This CDR3 region has 14 residues. CDR1 and CDR2 from the germline V gene are SGHRS and YFSETQ. For the CDR3, the DNA is TGCGCCAGCAGCTGGGGACAAATCCAAGAGACCCAGTACTTC. Translation gives CASSWGQIQETQYF.

The gene calls are TRBV5-4 and TRBJ1-2, with D unclear. The V gene lost 1 base and the J gene lost 6 bases, with 10 bases spanning the gap. The CDR3 runs to 13 residues. Germline V gene sequence: CDR1 SGHNT, CDR2 YYREEE (reference sequence). The CDR3 DNA reads TGTGCCAGCAGCTTGCGGAGGTCCCATGGCTACACCTTC. Protein: CASSLRRSHGYTF.

The chain couples TRBV27 to TRBJ2-1; the D is unclear. This CDR3 region has 11 residues. The V and J ends lost 8 bases and 5 bases respectively, with 7 bases between them. Germline assignment: CDR1 MNHEY and CDR2 SMNVEV (reference sequence). The CDR3 DNA follows: TGTGCCAGCCTCCTTAACAATGAGCAGTTCTTC. Translating it yields CASLLNNEQFF.

Note on this clone: This could be a read error, since a much larger clone is one nucleotide away. In nucleotides, the CDR3 is TGTGCCAGCAGTTACACCTACGAGCAGTACTTC. Its translation is CASSYTYEQYF. The chain employs TRBV6-6 and TRBJ2-7; no clear D. The germline gives CDR1 MNHNY, CDR2 SVGAGI (reference sequence). V was trimmed by 2 bases and J by 2 bases, leaving 1 base between them. This CDR3 has 11 amino acids.

This chain joins TRBV5-4 and TRBJ2-7; D uncertain. CDR1 and CDR2 from the germline V gene are SGHNT and YYREEE (reference sequence). Between the trimmed V and J ends, which lost 3 bases and 5 bases, there was a span of 12 bases. The CDR3 loop spans 13 amino acids. The CDR3 loop reads CASSSPVGDEQYF. CDR3 nucleotide sequence: TGTGCCAGCAGCTCCCCCGTGGGCGACGAGCAGTACTTC.

A single count supports this clone. DNA of the CDR3: TGCGCCAGCAGCTTGGTTTCTGGAGGGGTCCCCTTCTCTGGGGCCAACGTCCTGACTTTC. Encoded protein: CASSLVSGGVPFSGANVLTF. The chain has TRBV5-1 and TRBJ2-6, with a possible D match to TRBD2 (6 bases). CDR1 and CDR2 from the germline V gene are SGHRS and YFSETQ. This CDR3 region has 20 residues. Trimming took 0 bases from V and 0 from J, leaving 19 bases between them.

This clone was counted between two and nine times. At the DNA level, this CDR3 is encoded by other sequences in the same sample as well. V is TRBV30 and J is TRBJ1-3; the D is unclear. Germline-derived CDR1 and CDR2 are GTSNPN and SVGIG (reference sequence). V lost 2 bases, J lost 2 bases, and 1 base lay in between. The CDR3 loop spans 11 amino acids. As DNA, the CDR3 is TGTGCCTGGAGTACTGGAAACACCATATATTTT. It specifies CAWSTGNTIYF.

Only a few counts were recorded for this clone. The chain recombines TRBV15 with TRBJ2-3; D is perhaps TRBD1 or TRBD2 (5 bases each). Between the trimmed V and J ends, which lost 1 base and 1 base, there was a span of 9 bases. CDR1 is LNHNV and CDR2 is YYDKDF in the germline V gene (reference sequence). CDR3 length equals 15 residues. For the CDR3, the DNA is TGTGCCACCAGCAGAGGGGACGCGCGCACAGATACGCAGTATTTT. This sequence encodes CATSRGDARTDTQYF.

The gene calls are TRBV18 and TRBJ2-3; D ambiguous. The germline gives CDR1 KGHSH, CDR2 LQKENI. Trimming pared 3 bases from V and 2 bases from J, leaving 15 bases between. The CDR3 consists of 16 residues. The CDR3 DNA follows: TGTGCCAGCTCACCTTCGGTCGCGCAGCTCACAGATACGCAGTATTTT. This codes for CASSPSVAQLTDTQYF.

The rearrangement links TRBV19 to TRBJ1-5, with D perhaps matching TRBD1 (5 bases). The CDR3 is 19 residues long. Germline-derived CDR1 and CDR2 are LNHDA and SQIVND (reference sequence). V lost 3 bases to trimming and J lost 0 bases, with 21 bases between them. Here the CDR3 reads CASSISGTDPTHSNQPQHF. As DNA, the CDR3 is TGTGCCAGTAGTATCTCCGGGACCGACCCGACCCATAGCAATCAGCCCCAGCATTTT.

This clone was counted many times. The chain is built from TRBV9 and TRBJ2-3; D possibly matches TRBD1 or TRBD2 (5 bases each). The V gene's germline CDR1 is SGDLS and CDR2 YYNGEE. Trimming took 4 bases from V and 4 from J, leaving 22 bases between them. CDR3 length: 17 amino acids. The CDR3: CASSPPTRGPTPDTQYF. CDR3 DNA: TGTGCCAGCAGCCCCCCAACCCGGGGACCGACCCCAGATACGCAGTATTTT.

In its sample, this clone was seen many times. V gene TRBV6-1 combines with J gene TRBJ1-5, with D uncertain. The V end lost 6 bases, the J end lost 0 bases, and 12 bases lay between the germline ends. The CDR3 contains 15 residues. Germline lookup yields CDR1 MNHNS and CDR2 SASEGT. The CDR3 sequence is CASSPSRGSNQPQHF. CDR3 bases: TGTGCCAGCAGCCCCTCCCGGGGTAGCAATCAGCCCCAGCATTTT.

V gene TRBV28 combines with J gene TRBJ2-3, with 7 bases fitting TRBD2. Germline V gives CDR1 MDHEN, CDR2 SYDVKM. V lost 4 bases, J lost 4 bases, and 8 bases stayed unmatched. The CDR3 has 15 residues. The CDR3 is CASSYAGGSADTQYF. CDR3 coding DNA: TGTGCCAGCAGTTATGCGGGCGGGAGTGCAGATACGCAGTATTTT.

The chain uses TRBV19 and TRBJ2-1; TRBD2 is a possible D gene (6 bases). V was clipped by 9 bases and J by 7 bases, with 16 bases between them. CDR1 and CDR2 from the germline V gene are LNHDA and SQIVND (reference sequence). The CDR3 is 13 amino acids. CDR3 in DNA: TGTGCCAGCCAATTGACTAGAAATAATGAGCAGTTCTTC. It translates to CASQLTRNNEQFF.

The chain has TRBV28 and TRBJ2-2; the match to TRBD1 covers 10 bases. This CDR3 region has 16 residues. In germline, CDR1 is MDHEN, CDR2 SYDVKM. With V trimmed by 5 bases and J by 5 bases, 8 bases remained unmatched. This CDR3 is CASSTAGTGETGELFF. In DNA, the CDR3 is TGTGCCAGCAGTACTGCCGGGACAGGGGAAACCGGGGAGCTGTTTTTT.

The chain has TRBV5-6 and TRBJ1-2; D unresolved. The length of the CDR3 is 14 residues. V was trimmed by 4 bases and J by 1 base, leaving 11 bases between them. CDR1 and CDR2 from the germline V gene are SGHDT and YYEEEE. This chain's CDR3 is CASSQLPGNYGYTF. The CDR3 DNA is TGTGCCAGCAGCCAGTTGCCGGGTAACTATGGCTACACCTTC.

The rearrangement joins TRBV27 to TRBJ2-2; a possible D gene is TRBD1 (5 bases). The CDR3 has 18 amino acids. V was cut by 5 bases and J by 2 bases, with 21 bases left in between. From germline, CDR1 is MNHEY and CDR2 SMNVEV (reference sequence). Here the CDR3 reads CASSPFIPRDANTGELFF. In DNA, the CDR3 is TGTGCCAGCAGTCCATTTATCCCCAGGGATGCAAACACCGGGGAGCTGTTTTTT.

The chain employs TRBV5-4 and TRBJ1-4, with 8 bases lining up with TRBD1. The germline V gene has CDR1 SGHNT and CDR2 YYREEE (reference sequence). With 8 bases clipped from V and 5 bases from J, the junction kept 8 bases outside the gene matches. The CDR3 totals 14 residues. CDR3 loop: CASRKDRVNEKLFF. In DNA form, the CDR3 reads TGTGCCAGTCGTAAGGACAGGGTCAATGAAAAACTGTTTTTT.

This clone was seen only a few times. The V and J genes are TRBV6-6 and TRBJ2-1; tentative D call: TRBD2 (7 bases). Trimming took 5 bases from V and 8 from J, leaving 16 bases between them. The CDR3 covers 14 residues. The germline V gene encodes CDR1 MNHNY and CDR2 SVGAGI (reference sequence). Here the CDR3 DNA reads TGTGCCAGCAGTAAAGGGGGGGGAAGGGATGAGCAGTTCTTC. It is translated as CASSKGGGRDEQFF.

V is TRBV5-1 and J is TRBJ2-1; possible D gene TRBD1, 6 bases. CDR3 length equals 13 residues. The ends were cut back, 4 bases at V and 8 bases at J, with 13 bases in the middle. Germline V lookup: CDR1 SGHRS, CDR2 YFSETQ. The CDR3 is CASSQQGSDEQFF. The CDR3 coding sequence is TGCGCCAGCAGCCAGCAGGGGTCAGATGAGCAGTTCTTC.

This chain uses TRBV7-2 with TRBJ2-1, with 10 bases identical to TRBD2. J lost 9 bases, V lost 8 bases, and 16 bases had no gene match. CDR1 is SGHTA, CDR2 FQGNSA, per germline. The CDR3 length is 16 residues. The CDR3 spells CASVSGTSAGRSEQFF. CDR3 sequence (DNA): TGTGCCAGCGTCTCCGGGACTAGCGCCGGGAGGAGTGAGCAGTTCTTC. The full variable domain, with the rest looked up from reference TRBV7-2 and TRBJ2-1, is GAGVSQSPSNKVTEKGKDVELRCDPISGHTALYWYRQSLGQGLEFLIYFQGNSAPDKSGLPSDRFSAERTGGSVSTLTIQRTQQEDSAVYLCASVSGTSAGRSEQFFGPGTRLTVL.

The chain uses TRBV5-1 and TRBJ2-3, with 8 bases lining up with TRBD1. J lost 3 bases, V lost 2 bases, and 11 bases had no gene match. Per germline, CDR1 SGHRS and CDR2 YFSETQ. CDR3 length equals 17 residues. For the CDR3, the DNA is TGCGCCAGCAGCTTAGGCCCGCAGGGGGCAGGAACAGATACGCAGTATTTT. It codes for CASSLGPQGAGTDTQYF.

This clone came up many times. The V gene is TRBV11-3, the J gene TRBJ2-6; D call uncertain. Trimming cost V 5 bases and J 0 bases, with 11 bases left between them. This CDR3 spans 16 amino acids. From germline, CDR1 is SGHNT and CDR2 YENEEA. CDR3 sequence reads: CASSPGRGSGANVLTF. Here the CDR3 DNA reads TGTGCCAGCAGCCCGGGCCGCGGCTCTGGGGCCAACGTCCTGACTTTC.

The CDR3 DNA reads TGTGCCAGCAGTGAGACAGGGGCAGGGGGAAACACCATATATTTT. This encodes CASSETGAGGNTIYF. The rearrangement joins TRBV2 to TRBJ1-3; TRBD1 matches at 8 bases. This CDR3 has 15 amino acids. Trimming took 3 bases from V and 4 from J; bases not matched to a gene: 5. The germline gives CDR1 SNHLY, CDR2 FYNNEI.

On this clone itself: This CDR3 is also generated by other DNA sequences in the sample. The gene calls are TRBV9 and TRBJ2-5, with D perhaps matching TRBD2 (6 bases). The CDR3 contains 13 residues. Germline V CDR1 and CDR2: SGDLS, YYNGEE. V was cut by 4 bases and J by 5 bases, with 12 bases left in between. CDR3 loop: CASSPGGAETQYF. DNA of the CDR3: TGTGCCAGCAGCCCTGGCGGGGCTGAGACCCAGTACTTC.